These 18 T cell receptor beta chains share one sample of origin, sequenced in a study of PD-L1 blockade in urothelial cancer. Measured with immunoSEQ multiplex PCR; TCRdb has only the in-frame clones, and not every one. The data show some 79,000 clones, 82% seen once. Sample: PBMCs, taken around atezolizumab (anti-PD-L1) treatment. The receptors originated from a man between 65 and 85 years old with urothelial cancer.

A single count supports this clone. The chain carries TRBV5-4 and TRBJ2-1; no definite D call. CDR1 is SGHNT, CDR2 YYREEE, per germline (reference sequence). The V end lost 0 bases, the J end lost 0 bases, and 10 bases lay between the germline ends. The CDR3 extends over 16 amino acids. The DNA of the CDR3 is TGTGCCAGCAGCTTGGCCAATACCGGCTCCTACAATGAGCAGTTCTTC. Its protein is CASSLANTGSYNEQFF.

The chain recombines TRBV19 with TRBJ2-2, with D perhaps TRBD1 (6 bases). The CDR3 sequence is 12 residues long. The V end was cut by 4 bases, the J end by 8 bases, with 8 bases between. Germline lookup yields CDR1 LNHDA and CDR2 SQIVND (reference sequence). The CDR3 protein is CASSRGPGELFF. CDR3 coding DNA: TGTGCCAGTAGTAGGGGGCCGGGGGAGCTGTTTTTT.

This clone was counted at least ten times. V usage is TRBV19 and J usage is TRBJ1-2; D remains unclear. The CDR3 runs to 16 residues. Trimming left V 1 base short and J 4 bases short, with 16 bases between. Germline V gene data show CDR1 as LNHDA and CDR2 as SQIVND (reference sequence). The CDR3 protein is CASSIGTSGQVYGYTF. CDR3 DNA: TGTGCCAGTAGTATAGGGACCAGCGGGCAAGTCTATGGCTACACCTTC.

The chain uses TRBV21-1 and TRBJ2-2; the table's D call TRBD1 went unverified against the DNA. TRBV21-1 is labeled a pseudogene. This CDR3 spans 15 amino acids. Here the CDR3 reads CASSKGSGYTGELFF. The CDR3, as DNA: TGTGCCAGCAGCAAAGGCTCAGGCTACACCGGGGAGCTGTTTTTT.

This clone was counted between two and nine times. This rearrangement joins TRBV5-1 to TRBJ2-2, with D unresolved. CDR1 and CDR2 (germline): SGHRS, YFSETQ. V was cut by 9 bases and J by 4 bases, with 10 bases left in between. CDR3 size: 12 residues. In DNA form, the CDR3 reads TGCGCCACCGCTCCGGGCACCGGGGAGCTGTTTTTT. This codes for CATAPGTGELFF. Using reference TRBV5-1 and TRBJ2-2 for the parts outside the CDR3, the full variable domain is KAGVTQTPRYLIKTRGQQVTLSCSPISGHRSVSWYQQTPGQGLQFLFEYFSETQRNKGNFPGRFSGRQFSNSRSEMNVSTLELGDSALYLCATAPGTGELFFGEGSRLTVL.

The chain combines TRBV9 with TRBJ1-4; the D gene is possibly TRBD1 (5 bases). V lost 3 bases and J lost 8, with 17 bases in between. Germline V gene data show CDR1 as SGDLS and CDR2 as YYNGEE. This CDR3 region has 15 residues. The CDR3 sequence is CASSALGWGGEKLFF. In DNA, the CDR3 is TGTGCCAGCAGCGCCCTCGGATGGGGGGGGGAAAAACTGTTTTTT. The variable domain in full, completed from reference TRBV9 and TRBJ1-4, reads DSGVTQTPKHLITATGQRVTLRCSPRSGDLSVYWYQQSLDQGLQFLIQYYNGEERAKGNILERFSAQQFPDLHSELNLSSLELGDSALYFCASSALGWGGEKLFFGSGTQLSVL.

The gene calls are TRBV11-3 and TRBJ1-2; D unresolved. The germline V gene encodes CDR1 SGHNT and CDR2 YENEEA. Trimming shortened V by 2 bases and J by 2 bases, and 6 bases separated the two germline ends. The CDR3 has 13 residues. Written as DNA, the CDR3 is TGTGCCAGCAGCTTAAGAGGGAACTATGGCTACACCTTC. Translating it yields CASSLRGNYGYTF.

This clone has more than one count but fewer than ten. This chain uses TRBV19 with TRBJ1-1; D remains unclear. The V end was cut by 5 bases, the J end by 1 base, with 8 bases between. Germline CDR1 reads LNHDA; CDR2 reads SQIVND (reference sequence). The CDR3 is 13 residues long. Here the CDR3 reads CASSATANTEAFF. The DNA of the CDR3 is TGTGCCAGTAGTGCTACAGCGAACACTGAAGCTTTCTTT. Filled out from reference TRBV19 and TRBJ1-1, the complete variable domain reads DGGITQSPKYLFRKEGQNVTLSCEQNLNHDAMYWYRQDPGQGLRLIYYSQIVNDFQKGDIAEGYSVSREKKESFPLTVTSAQKNPTAFYLCASSATANTEAFFGQGTRLTVV.

The V gene is TRBV19, the J gene TRBJ1-1, with D perhaps TRBD1 (5 bases). This CDR3 has 16 amino acids. Germline V gene data show CDR1 as LNHDA and CDR2 as SQIVND (reference sequence). V lost 2 bases and J lost 0, with 13 bases in between. DNA of the CDR3: TGTGCCAGTAGTATAAAAAGGGGAGGGATGAACACTGAAGCTTTCTTT. Its protein is CASSIKRGGMNTEAFF.

This clone occurred a few times. The chain recombines TRBV19 with TRBJ2-1; tentative D call: TRBD1 (6 bases). This CDR3 spans 14 amino acids. CDR1 is LNHDA and CDR2 is SQIVND in the germline V gene (reference sequence). V lost 3 bases, J lost 9 bases, and 15 bases lay in between. CDR3 nucleotide sequence: TGTGCCAGTAGTATTTCTAGGGGGTATGGTGAGCAGTTCTTC. Translated, it gives CASSISRGYGEQFF.

V gene TRBV12-5 combines with J gene TRBJ1-1; 11 nucleotides agree with TRBD1. Germline CDR1 reads LGHNT; CDR2 reads FRNRAP. The CDR3 runs 14 residues. With 5 bases clipped from V and 2 bases from J, the junction kept 1 base outside the gene matches. Written as DNA, the CDR3 is TGTGCTAGTGGTCGGACAGGGGGCAACACTGAAGCTTTCTTT. This codes for CASGRTGGNTEAFF.

CDR3 amino acids: CASVGDYEQYF. CDR3 in DNA: TGTGCCAGCGTGGGAGACTACGAGCAGTACTTC. The chain combines TRBV28 with TRBJ2-7, with D possibly TRBD2 on 5 matching bases. CDR3 length: 11 residues. V gave up 8 bases and J gave up 3 bases, with 8 bases separating them. Germline V CDR1 and CDR2: MDHEN, SYDVKM.

The genes are TRBV27 and TRBJ2-7; 7 nucleotides match TRBD2. The length of the CDR3 is 15 residues. Germline V gene sequence: CDR1 MNHEY, CDR2 SMNVEV (reference sequence). The V segment lost 3 bases and the J segment 6 bases; nucleotides outside the gene matches: 11. The CDR3 loop reads CASSFKGGDYVEQYF. CDR3 nucleotides: TGTGCCAGCAGTTTTAAGGGAGGGGATTACGTCGAGCAGTACTTC.

This clone has only a few counts. This chain joins TRBV13 and TRBJ2-7; the D is unclear. Germline assignment: CDR1 PRHDT and CDR2 FYEKMQ (reference sequence). The CDR3 is made up of 15 amino acids. With 2 bases removed from V and 0 bases from J, the gap between germline ends came to 11 bases. CDR3 in DNA: TGTGCCAGCAGCTTATTTCTTAGGAGCTCCTACGAGCAGTACTTC. It yields the protein CASSLFLRSSYEQYF.

The rearrangement links TRBV5-1 to TRBJ2-2, with D possibly matching TRBD1 (6 bases). The V end was cut by 5 bases, the J end by 0 bases, with 14 bases between. Germline V lookup: CDR1 SGHRS, CDR2 YFSETQ. The CDR3 is made up of 16 amino acids. The CDR3 region is CASSPGQTTNTGELFF. DNA of the CDR3: TGCGCCAGCAGTCCCGGACAGACGACGAACACCGGGGAGCTGTTTTTT.

V gene TRBV7-9 combines with J gene TRBJ2-5, with a weak D call TRBD2 (6 bases). CDR3 length: 18 amino acids. CDR1 is SEHNR, CDR2 FQNEAQ, per germline (reference sequence). V lost 5 bases and J 5 bases, leaving 27 bases between the germline ends. The DNA of the CDR3 is TGTGCCAGCAGCCCCCGGGGGTCGGTCGGGTTAGAGAGGGAGACCCAGTACTTC. Translation gives CASSPRGSVGLERETQYF.

This chain joins TRBV5-1 and TRBJ1-1; D not resolved. The CDR3 covers 15 residues. CDR1 is SGHRS and CDR2 is YFSETQ in the germline V gene. V lost 0 bases and J lost 1, with 10 bases in between. CDR3 residues: CASSLDGIGNTEAFF. As DNA, the CDR3 is TGCGCCAGCAGCTTGGATGGTATCGGGAACACTGAAGCTTTCTTT.

The chain is built from TRBV6-1 and TRBJ1-2; perhaps TRBD1 as D (6 bases). CDR3 length: 16 residues. From germline, CDR1 is MNHNS and CDR2 SASEGT. V was trimmed by 2 bases and J by 2 bases, leaving 15 bases between them. The CDR3 DNA is TGTGCCAGCAGTGAAAGGTCGGGGGGCGAAAACTATGGCTACACCTTC. This sequence encodes CASSERSGGENYGYTF.